This T cell receptor beta chain came from a study of blood T cell repertoires in COVID-19. Study at large: Researchers got acute and convalescent COVID-19 samples from the United States, Italy and Spain. In each case, the material was cDNA or gDNA derived from T cells, B-cell-depleted T cells, or PBMCs.

Profiled with immunoSEQ multiplex PCR; TCRdb holds only in-frame clones, not every one. The data show 100,000 to 110,000 clones, over 80% seen once. Germline assignment: CDR1 LGHDT and CDR2 YNNKEL (reference sequence). V lost 3 bases and J lost 0, with 12 bases in between. The CDR3 has 16 residues. The source is a man aged 50-59 years with active or convalescent COVID-19. The sequenced sample was peripheral blood. V usage is TRBV3-1 (or the pseudogene TRBV3-2) and J usage is TRBJ1-5, with a possible D match to TRBD1 (5 bases). The CDR3 region has the DNA TGTGCCAGCAGCCAGGGGCCTCCAAATAGCAATCAGCCCCAGCATTTT. Encoded protein: CASSQGPPNSNQPQHF.